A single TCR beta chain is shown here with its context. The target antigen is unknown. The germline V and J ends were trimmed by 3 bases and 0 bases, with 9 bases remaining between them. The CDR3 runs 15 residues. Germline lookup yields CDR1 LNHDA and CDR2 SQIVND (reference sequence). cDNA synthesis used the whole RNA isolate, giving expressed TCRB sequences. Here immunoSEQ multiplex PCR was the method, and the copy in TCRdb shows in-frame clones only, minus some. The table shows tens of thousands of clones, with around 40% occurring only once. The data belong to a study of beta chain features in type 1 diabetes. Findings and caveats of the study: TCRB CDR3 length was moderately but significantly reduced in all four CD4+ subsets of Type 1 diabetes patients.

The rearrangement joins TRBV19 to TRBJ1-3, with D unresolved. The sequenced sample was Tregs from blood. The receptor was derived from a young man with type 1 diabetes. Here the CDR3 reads CASSILGSSGNTIYF. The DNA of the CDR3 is TGTGCCAGTAGTATTTTGGGGAGCTCTGGAAACACCATATATTTT.